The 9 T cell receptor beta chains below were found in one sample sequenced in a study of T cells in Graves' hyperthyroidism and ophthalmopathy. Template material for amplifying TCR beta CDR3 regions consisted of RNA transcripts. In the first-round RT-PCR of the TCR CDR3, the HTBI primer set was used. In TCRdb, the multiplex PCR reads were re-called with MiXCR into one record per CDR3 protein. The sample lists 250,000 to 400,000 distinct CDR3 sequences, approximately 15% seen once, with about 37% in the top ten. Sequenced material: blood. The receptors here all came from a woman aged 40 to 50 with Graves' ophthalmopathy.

The CDR3 loop reads CASSVYPGLAAHEQYF. The CDR3 region has the DNA TGTGCCAGCAGCGTGTATCCGGGACTAGCGGCCCACGAGCAGTACTTC. This chain connects TRBV9 to TRBJ2-7, with 11 bases aligning to TRBD2. Losses at the gene ends were 2 bases for V and 5 bases for J; bases not matched to a gene: 9. Germline loops: CDR1 SGDLS, CDR2 YYNGEE. CDR3 length: 16 residues.

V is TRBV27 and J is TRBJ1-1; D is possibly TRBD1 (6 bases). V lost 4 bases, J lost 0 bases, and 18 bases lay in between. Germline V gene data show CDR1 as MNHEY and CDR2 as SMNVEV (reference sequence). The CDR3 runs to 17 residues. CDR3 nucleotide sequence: TGTGCCAGCAGTTCAACGACAGGAAATCACTTGAACACTGAAGCTTTCTTT. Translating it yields CASSSTTGNHLNTEAFF.

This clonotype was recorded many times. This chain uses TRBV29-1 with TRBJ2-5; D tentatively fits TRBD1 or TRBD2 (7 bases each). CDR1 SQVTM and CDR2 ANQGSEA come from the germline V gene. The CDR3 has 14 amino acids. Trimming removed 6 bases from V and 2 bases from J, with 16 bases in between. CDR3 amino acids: CSVLGTAGQETQYF. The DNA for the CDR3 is TGCAGCGTCCTAGGGACAGCGGGGCAAGAGACCCAGTACTTC.

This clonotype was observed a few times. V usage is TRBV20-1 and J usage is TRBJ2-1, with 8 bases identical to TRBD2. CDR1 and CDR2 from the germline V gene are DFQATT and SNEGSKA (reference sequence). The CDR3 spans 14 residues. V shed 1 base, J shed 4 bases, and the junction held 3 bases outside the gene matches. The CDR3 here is CSARAPSGYNEQFF. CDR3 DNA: TGCAGTGCTAGAGCGCCTAGCGGGTACAATGAGCAGTTCTTC.

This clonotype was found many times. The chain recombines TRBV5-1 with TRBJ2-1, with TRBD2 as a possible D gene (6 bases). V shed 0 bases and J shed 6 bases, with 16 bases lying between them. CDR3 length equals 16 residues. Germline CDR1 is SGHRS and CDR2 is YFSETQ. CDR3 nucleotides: TGCGCCAGCAGCTTGGCGTTAGCGGAGCTTGGCAATGAGCAGTTCTTC. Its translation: CASSLALAELGNEQFF.

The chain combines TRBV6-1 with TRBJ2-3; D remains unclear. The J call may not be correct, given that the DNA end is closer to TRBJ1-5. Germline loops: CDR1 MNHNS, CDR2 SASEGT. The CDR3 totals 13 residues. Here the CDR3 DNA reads TGTGCCAGCAAAGGACTCCGTTGGGATACGCAGCATTTT. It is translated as CASKGLRWDTQHF.

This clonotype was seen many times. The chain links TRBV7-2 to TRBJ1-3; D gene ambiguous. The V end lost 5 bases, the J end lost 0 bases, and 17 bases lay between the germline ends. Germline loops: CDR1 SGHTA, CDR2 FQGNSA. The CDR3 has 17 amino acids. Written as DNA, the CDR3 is TGTGCCAGCAGCCGGTGGATGGAAGTGAGCTCTGGAAACACCATATATTTT. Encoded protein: CASSRWMEVSSGNTIYF. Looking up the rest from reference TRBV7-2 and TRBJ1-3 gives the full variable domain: GAGVSQSPSNKVTEKGKDVELRCDPISGHTALYWYRQSLGQGLEFLIYFQGNSAPDKSGLPSDRFSAERTGGSVSTLTIQRTQQEDSAVYLCASSRWMEVSSGNTIYFGEGSWLTVV.

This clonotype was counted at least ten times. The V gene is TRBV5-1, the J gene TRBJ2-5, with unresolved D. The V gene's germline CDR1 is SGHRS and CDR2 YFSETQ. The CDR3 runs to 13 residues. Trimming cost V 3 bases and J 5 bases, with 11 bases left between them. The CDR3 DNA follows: TGCGCCAGCAGCTCCGCCCCCGGGGAGACCCAGTACTTC. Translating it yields CASSSAPGETQYF.

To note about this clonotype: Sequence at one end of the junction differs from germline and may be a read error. The CDR3: CSAESGTRNYGYSF. The CDR3 DNA reads as TGCAGTGCTGAGTCCGGGACAAGGAACTATGGCTACTCCTTC. This chain joins TRBV20-1 and TRBJ1-2; perhaps TRBD1 as D (6 bases). Germline V gene data show CDR1 as DFQATT and CDR2 as SNEGSKA (reference sequence). This CDR3 comprises 14 residues.